Below, 16 T cell receptor beta chains from the same sample are listed, as sequenced in a study of OX40 agonist ivuxolimab in advanced cancers. The library was built by means of the immunoSEQ multiplex PCR assay. This is the immuneACCESS table as TCRdb keeps it, with only in-frame sequences that have V and J called. A part of the clones is gone; compared with another copy, unresolved V genes explain less than half, and the rest is unexplained. The sample contains 55,000 to 70,000 clones, 80% to 90% of them found a single time. Over 0.7% of the sample is in the top ten clones. The sample in question was CD4+ or CD8+ T cells sorted from blood, obtained in a trial of the OX40 agonist ivuxolimab. All receptors derive from an adult with an advanced solid tumor such as melanoma, head and neck, liver or kidney cancer.

This clone was counted once. This chain links TRBV25-1 with TRBJ1-2; TRBD1 might be the D (5 bases). V was shortened by 1 base and J by 4 bases, with 7 bases between the two germline ends. This CDR3 contains 13 residues. Germline V gene lookup returns CDR1 MGHDK and CDR2 SYGVNS. DNA of the CDR3: TGTGCCAGCAGTGAATCGGGGGGCTATGGCTACACCTTC. The encoded protein is CASSESGGYGYTF.

The J gene is TRBJ2-2, the V gene TRBV6-4; a weak D match, TRBD1 (6 bases). This CDR3 has 14 amino acids. Germline V lookup: CDR1 MRHNA, CDR2 SNTAGT. Trimming removed 5 bases from V and 7 bases from J, with 14 bases in between. CDR3 sequence: CASSPQGTGGELFF. CDR3 in DNA: TGTGCCAGCAGTCCCCAGGGGACGGGCGGGGAGCTGTTTTTT.

The J gene is TRBJ1-4, the V gene TRBV7-2; D might be TRBD1 (5 bases). Trimming removed 5 bases from V and 1 base from J, with 11 bases in between. Germline V gene lookup returns CDR1 SGHTA and CDR2 FQGNSA. The CDR3 consists of 15 residues. CDR3 in amino acids: CASSHPGGTNEKLFF. The CDR3 coding sequence is TGTGCCAGCAGCCATCCCGGGGGAACTAATGAAAAACTGTTTTTT.

The chain has TRBV7-8 and TRBJ2-1; 15 nucleotides match TRBD2. Per the germline V gene, CDR1 is SGHVS and CDR2 is FQNEAQ. The CDR3 covers 19 residues. The ends lost 4 bases at V and 5 bases at J; junction bases unmatched: 12. CDR3 in amino acids: CASSSGLAGGPTRDNEQFF. In DNA form, the CDR3 reads TGTGCCAGCAGCTCCGGACTAGCGGGGGGGCCGACGAGGGACAATGAGCAGTTCTTC.

This chain connects TRBV5-1 to TRBJ1-1; D possibly corresponds to TRBD1 (6 bases). Trimming shortened V by 4 bases and J by 0 bases, and 16 bases separated the two germline ends. The CDR3 has 16 residues. Germline V lookup: CDR1 SGHRS, CDR2 YFSETQ. CDR3 sequence (DNA): TGCGCCAGCAGCAGCGGGGGCCTCAATTTGAACACTGAAGCTTTCTTT. Encoded protein: CASSSGGLNLNTEAFF.

This chain connects TRBV4-2 to TRBJ2-3; D possibly corresponds to TRBD1 (6 bases). Trimming removed 4 bases at V and 6 bases at J, with 20 bases between. The germline CDR1 and CDR2 sequences are LGHNA and YNFKEQ. The CDR3 runs 16 residues. DNA for the CDR3: TGTGCCAGCAGCCCAAAACAGGGTCTTACAGGTGATACGCAGTATTTT. Protein: CASSPKQGLTGDTQYF.

The chain has TRBV11-3 and TRBJ2-1; 13 nucleotides line up with TRBD2. With 8 bases clipped from V and 8 bases from J, the junction kept 9 bases outside the gene matches. The germline CDR1 and CDR2 sequences are SGHNT and YENEEA. There are 15 residues in the CDR3. CDR3 coding DNA: TGTGCCAGCGCGTGGACTAGCGGGGGTTTCGATGAGCAGTTCTTC. It translates to CASAWTSGGFDEQFF.

The chain recombines TRBV27 with TRBJ2-1, with D possibly TRBD2 on 6 matching bases. V was shortened by 6 bases and J by 7 bases, with 10 bases between the two germline ends. This CDR3 spans 12 amino acids. Germline-derived CDR1 and CDR2 are MNHEY and SMNVEV (reference sequence). The CDR3 here is CASSTGRNEQFF. The CDR3, as DNA: TGTGCCAGCAGCACGGGGAGGAATGAGCAGTTCTTC.

This chain connects TRBV6-6 to TRBJ2-7, with D perhaps TRBD1 (5 bases). Germline V gene sequence: CDR1 MNHNY, CDR2 SVGAGI (reference sequence). The V end lost 6 bases, the J end lost 2 bases, and 8 bases lay between the germline ends. The CDR3 is made up of 12 amino acids. The CDR3: CASSGQAYEQYF. CDR3 DNA sequence: TGTGCCAGCAGCGGACAAGCCTACGAGCAGTACTTC.

The CDR3 sequence: CASSLDSAREKLFF. As DNA, the CDR3 is TGTGCCAGCAGCTTGGACAGCGCGAGAGAAAAACTGTTTTTT. The chain is built from TRBV5-4 and TRBJ1-4; D is undetermined. The germline V and J ends were trimmed by 0 bases and 8 bases, with 11 bases remaining between them. Germline-derived CDR1 and CDR2 are SGHNT and YYREEE (reference sequence). The length of the CDR3 is 14 residues. The whole variable domain, filled in from reference TRBV5-4 and TRBJ1-4, reads ETGVTQSPTHLIKTRGQQVTLRCSSQSGHNTVSWYQQALGQGPQFIFQYYREEENGRGNFPPRFSGLQFPNYSSELNVNALELDDSALYLCASSLDSAREKLFFGSGTQLSVL.

The chain combines TRBV5-1 with TRBJ1-1; 7 bases map to TRBD1. The V gene end was trimmed by 1 base and the J gene end by 1 base; junction bases not matched to a gene: 4. The germline gives CDR1 SGHRS, CDR2 YFSETQ. The CDR3 runs 15 residues. CDR3 sequence: CASSLRGGSNTEAFF. CDR3 in DNA: TGCGCCAGCAGCTTGAGAGGGGGCTCGAACACTGAAGCTTTCTTT.

This sequence joins TRBV5-1 and TRBJ2-5; 7 nucleotides agree with TRBD1. V dropped 0 bases and J dropped 5; count of bases not matched to a gene: 10. This CDR3 has 16 residues. The germline CDR1 and CDR2 sequences are SGHRS and YFSETQ. The CDR3 region is CASSLGVYRGTETQYF. The CDR3 DNA reads as TGCGCCAGCAGCTTGGGGGTCTACAGGGGAACGGAGACCCAGTACTTC. Full variable domain (remainder filled in from reference TRBV5-1 and TRBJ2-5): KAGVTQTPRYLIKTRGQQVTLSCSPISGHRSVSWYQQTPGQGLQFLFEYFSETQRNKGNFPGRFSGRQFSNSRSEMNVSTLELGDSALYLCASSLGVYRGTETQYFGPGTRLLVL.

This sequence joins TRBV21-1 and TRBJ2-5; the D call of TRBD2 is as the table states it, not checked on the DNA. TRBV21-1 is a pseudogene locus. CDR3 length: 14 amino acids. This CDR3 reads CASSWSGGPETQYF. The CDR3 DNA follows: TGTGCCAGCAGCTGGAGTGGTGGTCCGGAGACCCAGTACTTC.

V usage is TRBV25-1 and J usage is TRBJ2-1; D might be TRBD1 or TRBD2, each matching 6 bases. This CDR3 spans 13 amino acids. CDR1 is MGHDK, CDR2 SYGVNS, per germline. With 9 bases removed from V and 5 bases from J, the gap between germline ends came to 14 bases. DNA of the CDR3: TGTGCCAGGGCCCGGGGGCCTCACAATGAGCAGTTCTTC. Translating gives CARARGPHNEQFF.

CDR3 DNA sequence: TGTGCCAGCAGCCTGGGGTTGCTAGGAGGCACCATATATTTT. Translated, it gives CASSLGLLGGTIYF. The rearrangement links TRBV5-6 to TRBJ1-3; D gene unclear. This CDR3 contains 14 residues. Germline CDR1 and CDR2: SGHDT and YYEEEE. V dropped 4 bases and J dropped 9 bases, with 17 bases sitting between them.

The chain joins TRBV28 to TRBJ2-3; D is unresolved. Germline CDR1 and CDR2: MDHEN and SYDVKM. The CDR3 is made up of 12 amino acids. V was cut by 10 bases and J by 2 bases, with 10 bases left in between. The CDR3 loop reads CATLTITDTQYF. The CDR3 bases are TGTGCCACCCTTACCATCACAGATACGCAGTATTTT.